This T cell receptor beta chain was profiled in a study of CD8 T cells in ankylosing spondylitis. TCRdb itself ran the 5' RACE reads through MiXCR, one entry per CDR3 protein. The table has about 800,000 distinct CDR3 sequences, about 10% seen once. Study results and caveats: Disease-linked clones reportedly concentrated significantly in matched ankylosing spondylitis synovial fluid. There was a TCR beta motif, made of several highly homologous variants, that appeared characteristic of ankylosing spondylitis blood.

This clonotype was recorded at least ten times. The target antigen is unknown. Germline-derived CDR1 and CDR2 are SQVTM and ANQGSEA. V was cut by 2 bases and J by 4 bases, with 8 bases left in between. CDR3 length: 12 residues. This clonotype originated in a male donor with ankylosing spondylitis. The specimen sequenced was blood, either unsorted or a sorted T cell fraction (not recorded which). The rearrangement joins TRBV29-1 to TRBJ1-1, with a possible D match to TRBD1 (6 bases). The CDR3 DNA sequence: TGCAGCGTTGAAAGGGGGGGCACTGAAGCTTTCTTT. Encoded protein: CSVERGGTEAFF.